Listed below are T cell receptor beta chains from one sample, sequenced in a study of cytomegalovirus exposure and HLA in healthy donors. TCRdb keeps only in-frame clones here, not all; method: immunoSEQ multiplex PCR. The sample contains approximately 150,000 clones, roughly 84% of which appear only once. Sequenced: PBMCs. These TCRs come from a man younger than 45 in good health and CMV-seropositive. CDR3s include the opening cysteine and the closing phenylalanine or tryptophan. A D gene is named only where the DNA matches it firmly. Expanded clones get a size class; other rows say once, few or many, or leave the size out.

D	size	V	length	J	DNA	CDR3
NA	NA	TRBV6-6	15	TRBJ2-3	TGTGCCACCCTCGGCGGGGCCCTTAGCACAGATACGCAGTATTTT	CATLGGALSTDTQYF
NA	once	TRBV18	14	TRBJ2-7	TGTGCCAGCTCACCTAACACAGGGAACTACGAGCAGTACTTC	CASSPNTGNYEQYF
NA	NA	TRBV11-2	15	TRBJ1-6	TGTGCCAGCAGCGCCTTCAGGGGTGAGAATTCACCCCTCCACTTT	CASSAFRGENSPLHF
TRBD1	NA	TRBV27	17	TRBJ1-1	TGTGCCAGCAGTTTCTGGCCCATACAGGGGGGGTTGACTGAAGCTTTCTTT	CASSFWPIQGGLTEAFF
NA	NA	TRBV12-5	15	TRBJ1-1	TGTGCTAGTGGTTTGAGTTGGCAGATTAACACTGAAGCTTTCTTT	CASGLSWQINTEAFF
NA	NA	TRBV19	14	TRBJ1-4	TGTGCCAGTAGTCGGGGGACCCTTAATGAAAAACTGTTTTTT	CASSRGTLNEKLFF
NA	NA	TRBV2	14	TRBJ1-3	TGTGCCAGCAGTGAACTGAGTACTGGAAACACCATATATTTT	CASSELSTGNTIYF
TRBD2	NA	TRBV7-2	15	TRBJ2-1	TGTGCCACCGGCCTAGCGGGAGGGGTTTACAATGAGCAGTTCTTC	CATGLAGGVYNEQFF
NA	NA	TRBV6-6	16	TRBJ2-6	TGTGCCAGCAGGACACGGTCCTCCTCTGGGGCCAACGTCCTGACTTTC	CASRTRSSSGANVLTF
TRBD1	NA	TRBV2	13	TRBJ1-2	TGTGCCAGCAGTCCCCAGGGGGCGAATGGCTACACCTTC	CASSPQGANGYTF
NA	few	TRBV7-2	13	TRBJ2-1	TGTGCCAGCAGCCTTAACCGGGACAATGAGCAGTTCTTC	CASSLNRDNEQFF
TRBD2	NA	TRBV11-2	14	TRBJ2-3	TGTGCCAGCAGGGCGGGACTAAGCACAGATACGCAGTATTTT	CASRAGLSTDTQYF
TRBD1	NA	TRBV11-2	12	TRBJ2-1	TGTGCCAGCAGCTTATATAGCGGACAGGGGTTCTTC	CASSLYSGQGFF
TRBD2	NA	TRBV19	14	TRBJ2-2	TGTGCCAGTAAGGGCGGGAGTGACACCGGGGAGCTGTTTTTT	CASKGGSDTGELFF
NA	NA	TRBV7-2	15	TRBJ2-1	TGTGCCAGCAGGACACGGGACACCGCGTACAATGAGCAGTTCTTC	CASRTRDTAYNEQFF
TRBD2	NA	TRBV6-5	15	TRBJ2-2	TGTGCCAGCAGCCTTCTAGCGGAAAACACCGGGGAGCTGTTTTTT	CASSLLAENTGELFF
NA	NA	TRBV28	12	TRBJ1-2	TGTGCCAGCCAACAGCATGACTATGGCTACACCTTC	CASQQHDYGYTF
TRBD1	NA	TRBV5-1	13	TRBJ2-5	TGCGCCAGCAGCACAGGGGCCCAAGAGACCCAGTACTTC	CASSTGAQETQYF
NA	NA	TRBV5-6	15	TRBJ2-3	TGTGCCAGCAGCTTCCGACTGGAAGGCACAGATACGCAGTATTTT	CASSFRLEGTDTQYF
TRBD1	few	TRBV7-6	13	TRBJ1-1	TGTGCCAGCAGCTTGACAGGGTCGACTGAAGCTTTCTTT	CASSLTGSTEAFF
TRBD1	NA	TRBV7-9	16	TRBJ1-2	TGTGCCAGCAGCACCGGGACAGGGTTCACCGACTATGGCTACACCTTC	CASSTGTGFTDYGYTF
NA	NA	TRBV29-1	13	TRBJ1-5	TGCAGCGTTGAAGAACAGCAAAATCAGCCCCAGCATTTT	CSVEEQQNQPQHF
NA	NA	TRBV6-5	13	TRBJ2-3	TGTGCCAGCAGTTACGGTTGGCCAGATACGCAGTATTTT	CASSYGWPDTQYF
NA	few	TRBV4-3	17	TRBJ2-2	TGCGCCAGCAGCCAATCGGCGGGCGGTACGAACACCGGGGAGCTGTTTTTT	CASSQSAGGTNTGELFF
TRBD2	NA	TRBV27	16	TRBJ2-7	TGTGCCAGCAGCGTCGTCCGACTAGCGGGAGCACACGAGCAGTACTTC	CASSVVRLAGAHEQYF
NA	NA	TRBV6-5	14	TRBJ2-1	TGTGCCAGCAGTCTAGCGAGGGGCTACAATGAGCAGTTCTTC	CASSLARGYNEQFF
NA	once	TRBV18	14	TRBJ2-3	TGTGCCAGCTCACCACGGAGGGCCGAAGATACGCAGTATTTT	CASSPRRAEDTQYF
NA	few	TRBV4-3	13	TRBJ2-7	TGCGCCAGCAGCCAAGATGCCCTCGGGGAACAGTACTTC	CASSQDALGEQYF